The next 21 T cell receptor beta chains were all read from a single sample in a study of blood T cell repertoires in COVID-19. Here immunoSEQ multiplex PCR was the method, and the copy in TCRdb shows in-frame clones only, minus some. Of 140,000 to 150,000 clones detected, more than 60% appear once; the ten largest clones hold less than 2%. The sequenced sample was peripheral blood. These TCRs come from a woman aged 60 to 75 with acute or convalescent COVID-19.

This chain connects TRBV5-1 to TRBJ1-1; D is uncertain. This CDR3 has 15 amino acids. Germline V gives CDR1 SGHRS, CDR2 YFSETQ. V lost 2 bases to trimming and J lost 1 base, with 12 bases between them. The CDR3 reads CASSFSRLENTEAFF. CDR3 nucleotide sequence: TGCGCCAGCAGCTTTAGCCGTTTGGAGAACACTGAAGCTTTCTTT.

The chain combines TRBV14 with TRBJ2-1; D call uncertain. Trimming took 1 base from V and 2 from J, leaving 12 bases between them. Germline CDR1 and CDR2: SGHDN and FVKESK. The CDR3 loop spans 16 amino acids. The CDR3 region is CASSQGLGRTYNEQFF. The DNA of the CDR3 is TGTGCCAGCAGCCAAGGACTCGGTCGGACCTACAATGAGCAGTTCTTC.

This sequence joins TRBV7-2 and TRBJ2-6; tentative D call: TRBD2 (6 bases). The CDR3 extends over 16 amino acids. V dropped 8 bases and J dropped 0 bases, with 14 bases sitting between them. From germline, CDR1 is SGHTA and CDR2 FQGNSA. CDR3 in amino acids: CASGRIGSSGANVLTF. The CDR3 DNA is TGTGCCAGCGGGAGGATCGGGAGCTCTGGGGCCAACGTCCTGACTTTC.

The chain combines TRBV27 with TRBJ2-7, with 7 bases identical to TRBD1. The trim removed 2 bases at V and 7 bases at J, leaving 11 bases unmatched. Per the germline V gene, CDR1 is MNHEY and CDR2 is SMNVEV (reference sequence). The CDR3 length is 15 residues. In nucleotides, the CDR3 is TGTGCCAGCAGTTTAAGGCAAGGACAGGTCCGAGAGCAGTACTTC. This encodes CASSLRQGQVREQYF.

The V and J genes are TRBV6-5 and TRBJ1-2; a weak D match, TRBD1 (6 bases). The length of the CDR3 is 13 residues. CDR1 is MNHEY and CDR2 is SVGAGI in the germline V gene. V was cut by 9 bases and J by 7 bases, with 18 bases left in between. This CDR3 reads CASTPGGASGYTF. The CDR3 DNA sequence: TGTGCCAGTACCCCCGGGGGGGCTAGTGGCTACACCTTC.

In its sample, this clone was seen once. This sequence joins TRBV4-2 and TRBJ2-2; 8 nucleotides align to TRBD2. The CDR3 runs 16 residues. Germline CDR1 is LGHNA and CDR2 is YNFKEQ. Trimming took 0 bases from V and 6 from J; bases not matched to a gene: 6. CDR3 loop: CASSQERLAGPGELFF. As DNA, the CDR3 is TGTGCCAGCAGCCAAGAACGTCTAGCGGGCCCCGGGGAGCTGTTTTTT.

The V and J genes are TRBV20-1 and TRBJ2-7; D perhaps matches TRBD1 (5 bases). Trimming pared 3 bases from V and 2 bases from J, leaving 17 bases between. Germline loops: CDR1 DFQATT, CDR2 SNEGSKA (reference sequence). This CDR3 spans 15 amino acids. CDR3 sequence (DNA): TGCAGTGCTAGTCGCAATCAGGGTTTAGCCTACGAGCAGTACTTC. It encodes CSASRNQGLAYEQYF.

The genes are TRBV6-5 and TRBJ1-5; D call uncertain. The V gene lost 7 bases and the J gene lost 2 bases, with 9 bases spanning the gap. Per germline, CDR1 MNHEY and CDR2 SVGAGI. There are 13 residues in the CDR3. DNA of the CDR3: TGTGCCAGCAACTACATCGGCAATCAGCCCCAGCATTTT. Translation gives CASNYIGNQPQHF.

V gene TRBV6-6 combines with J gene TRBJ2-7, with no clear D. V was clipped by 6 bases and J by 4 bases, with 16 bases between them. The CDR3 covers 14 residues. Germline CDR1 MNHNY, CDR2 SVGAGI (reference sequence). CDR3: CASSLMVLSYEQYF. Here the CDR3 DNA reads TGTGCCAGCAGCCTTATGGTACTATCGTACGAGCAGTACTTC.

The chain employs TRBV6-5 and TRBJ2-1, with D tentatively TRBD1 (6 bases). CDR3 length: 14 residues. With 9 bases removed from V and 0 bases from J, the gap between germline ends came to 12 bases. Per germline, CDR1 MNHEY and CDR2 SVGAGI. The CDR3 nucleotides are TGTGCCAGTACGGACAGTAGCTCCTACAATGAGCAGTTCTTC. Protein sequence: CASTDSSSYNEQFF.

The chain employs TRBV5-1 and TRBJ2-3; the D is unclear. CDR3 length: 13 amino acids. V was pared by 0 bases and J by 2 bases, with 4 bases between. Germline CDR1 is SGHRS and CDR2 is YFSETQ. The CDR3 reads CASSLDYTDTQYF. In DNA, the CDR3 is TGCGCCAGCAGCTTGGACTACACAGATACGCAGTATTTT.

The rearrangement links TRBV27 to TRBJ1-1; no clear D. There are 15 residues in the CDR3. Trimming took 6 bases from V and 1 from J, leaving 15 bases between them. Germline-derived CDR1 and CDR2 are MNHEY and SMNVEV (reference sequence). CDR3 in amino acids: CASREFAVENTEAFF. The CDR3 DNA reads as TGTGCCAGCAGGGAGTTCGCCGTAGAGAACACTGAAGCTTTCTTT.

V and J are TRBV7-9 and TRBJ2-7; 9 bases agree with TRBD1. Trimming removed 3 bases from V and 4 bases from J; junction bases left unmatched: 7. Germline CDR1 is SEHNR and CDR2 is FQNEAQ (reference sequence). CDR3 length: 15 amino acids. The CDR3 DNA follows: TGTGCCAGCAGCTTTCCGGGACAGGGATTTTACGAGCAGTACTTC. Its translation is CASSFPGQGFYEQYF.

This chain joins TRBV5-1 and TRBJ2-6; 7 bases match TRBD1. Germline V CDR1 and CDR2: SGHRS, YFSETQ. Trimming removed 4 bases from V and 2 bases from J; junction bases left unmatched: 3. CDR3 length: 15 amino acids. This CDR3 reads CASSADRAGANVLTF. Written as DNA, the CDR3 is TGCGCCAGCAGCGCCGACAGGGCTGGGGCCAACGTCCTGACTTTC.

The chain carries TRBV19 and TRBJ2-1, with D possibly matching TRBD2 (6 bases). This CDR3 is 11 amino acids long. Trimming left V 11 bases short and J 12 bases short, with 17 bases between. Germline values: CDR1 LNHDA, CDR2 SQIVND (reference sequence). The CDR3 loop reads CACGAGSWQFF. CDR3 coding DNA: TGTGCCTGCGGGGCGGGATCGTGGCAGTTCTTC.

This clone was detected only a few times. V gene TRBV5-1 combines with J gene TRBJ2-7; D gene unclear. The V end lost 4 bases, the J end lost 6 bases, and 14 bases lay between the germline ends. The CDR3 totals 13 residues. CDR1 SGHRS and CDR2 YFSETQ come from the germline V gene. The CDR3 bases are TGCGCCAGCAGCACCGGAACCCGCGGCGAGCAGTACTTC. Its protein product is CASSTGTRGEQYF.

This chain links TRBV5-1 with TRBJ2-2; possible D gene TRBD1, 6 bases. Germline CDR1 and CDR2: SGHRS and YFSETQ. Between the trimmed V and J ends, which lost 0 bases and 5 bases, there was a span of 11 bases. The CDR3 sequence is 15 residues long. CDR3 sequence: CASSLVIGTTGELFF. As DNA, the CDR3 is TGCGCCAGCAGCTTGGTGATCGGGACAACCGGGGAGCTGTTTTTT.

This clone was detected only a few times. The V call is TRBV5-1, the J call TRBJ2-7; a weak D match, TRBD1 (5 bases). The V and J ends lost 4 bases and 1 base respectively, with 12 bases between them. The CDR3 length is 14 residues. Looked up from germline, CDR1 is SGHRS and CDR2 is YFSETQ. CDR3 bases: TGCGCCAGCAGCACCCTACAGGAATCCTACGAGCAGTACTTC. This codes for CASSTLQESYEQYF.

The V and J genes are TRBV7-3 and TRBJ2-2, with no clear D. V was trimmed by 5 bases and J by 1 base, leaving 5 bases between them. The CDR3 totals 13 residues. Germline lookup yields CDR1 SGHTA and CDR2 FQGTGA. Here the CDR3 reads CASSPRNTGELFF. The CDR3 nucleotides read TGTGCCAGCAGCCCCAGGAACACCGGGGAGCTGTTTTTT.

This rearrangement joins TRBV6-5 to TRBJ1-1, with 7 bases aligning to TRBD1. Trimming took 6 bases from V and 3 from J; bases not matched to a gene: 7. CDR1 MNHEY and CDR2 SVGAGI come from the germline V gene. The CDR3 covers 14 residues. CDR3 region: CASSEDRIYTEAFF. In DNA, the CDR3 is TGTGCCAGCAGCGAGGACAGGATCTACACTGAAGCTTTCTTT.

The V gene is TRBV5-1, the J gene TRBJ2-7; 8 nucleotides match TRBD1. V shed 4 bases, J shed 1 base, and the junction held 13 bases outside the gene matches. This CDR3 has 17 residues. The germline gives CDR1 SGHRS, CDR2 YFSETQ. In DNA form, the CDR3 reads TGCGCCAGCAGCGCTGGGACAGGTCCTCTCCTTTCCTACGAGCAGTACTTC. This gives the protein CASSAGTGPLLSYEQYF.